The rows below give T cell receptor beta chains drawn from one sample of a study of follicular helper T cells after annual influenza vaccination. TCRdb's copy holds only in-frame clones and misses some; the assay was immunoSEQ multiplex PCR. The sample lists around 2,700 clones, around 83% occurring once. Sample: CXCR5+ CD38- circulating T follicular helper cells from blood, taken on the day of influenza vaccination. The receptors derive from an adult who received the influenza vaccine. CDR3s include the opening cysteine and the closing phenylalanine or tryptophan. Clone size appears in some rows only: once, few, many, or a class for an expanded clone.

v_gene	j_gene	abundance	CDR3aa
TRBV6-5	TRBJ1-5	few	CASSPDRGSDQPQHF
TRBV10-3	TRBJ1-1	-	CASKTVNTEAFF
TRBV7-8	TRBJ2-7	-	CASSPDRVEQYF
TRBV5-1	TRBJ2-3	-	CASGPGFSSTDTQYF
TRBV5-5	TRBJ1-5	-	CASSPVGRGQPQHF
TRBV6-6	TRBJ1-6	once	CASNIPGDNSPLHF
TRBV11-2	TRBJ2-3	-	CASSSWGTEEDTQYF
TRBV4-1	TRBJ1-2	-	CASSPRDRPHYGYTF
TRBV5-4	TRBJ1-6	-	CASSQGQTYNSPLHF
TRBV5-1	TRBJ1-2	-	CASSSPQGHGYTF
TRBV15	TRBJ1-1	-	CATSPTMDSQAFF
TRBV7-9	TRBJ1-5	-	CASSSWDTPTQHF
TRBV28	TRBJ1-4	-	CASSTDRGREKLFF
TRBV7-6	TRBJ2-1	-	CASSLATRTLTANEQFF
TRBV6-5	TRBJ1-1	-	CASSRIRNTEAFF